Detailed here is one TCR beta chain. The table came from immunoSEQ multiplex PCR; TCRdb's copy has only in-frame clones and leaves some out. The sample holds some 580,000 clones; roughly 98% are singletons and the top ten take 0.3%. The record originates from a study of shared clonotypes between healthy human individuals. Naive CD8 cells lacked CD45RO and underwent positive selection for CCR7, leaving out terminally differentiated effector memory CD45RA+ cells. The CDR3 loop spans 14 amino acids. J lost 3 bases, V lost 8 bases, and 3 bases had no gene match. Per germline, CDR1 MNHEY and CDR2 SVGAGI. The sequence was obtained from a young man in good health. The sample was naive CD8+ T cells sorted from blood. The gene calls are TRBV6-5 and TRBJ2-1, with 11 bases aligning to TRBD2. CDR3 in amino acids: CASSTSGSYNEQFF. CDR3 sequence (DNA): TGTGCCAGCTCCACTAGCGGGAGCTACAATGAGCAGTTCTTC.